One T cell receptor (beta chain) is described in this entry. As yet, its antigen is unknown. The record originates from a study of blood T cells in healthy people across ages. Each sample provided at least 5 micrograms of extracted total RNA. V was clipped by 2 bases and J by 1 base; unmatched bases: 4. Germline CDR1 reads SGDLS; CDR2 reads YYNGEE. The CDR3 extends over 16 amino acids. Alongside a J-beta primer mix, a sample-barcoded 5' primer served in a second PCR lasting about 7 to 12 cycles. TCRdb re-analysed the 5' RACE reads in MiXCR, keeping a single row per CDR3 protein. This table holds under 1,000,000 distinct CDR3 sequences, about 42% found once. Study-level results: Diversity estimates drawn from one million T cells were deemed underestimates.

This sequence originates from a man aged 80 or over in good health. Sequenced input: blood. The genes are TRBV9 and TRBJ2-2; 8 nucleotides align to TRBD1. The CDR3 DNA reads TGTGCCAGCAGCGTCCAAACAGGGGGGAACACCGGGGAGCTGTTTTTT. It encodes CASSVQTGGNTGELFF. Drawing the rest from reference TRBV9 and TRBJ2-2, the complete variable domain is DSGVTQTPKHLITATGQRVTLRCSPRSGDLSVYWYQQSLDQGLQFLIQYYNGEERAKGNILERFSAQQFPDLHSELNLSSLELGDSALYFCASSVQTGGNTGELFFGEGSRLTVL.